This entry lists 11 T cell receptor beta chains sequenced from one sample in a study of a mutant IDH1 vaccine in newly diagnosed glioma. Their antigens remain unidentified. Repertoires were generated with immunoSEQ multiplex PCR, while TCRdb's copy carries only in-frame clones and drops some. Of some 58,000 clones listed, 75% to 85% are singletons. Specified time point: week 35, safety follow-up. The study gave 300 ug of mutant IDH1 20-mer peptide per vaccine dose, with topical imiquimod. This specimen was PBMCs, taken from a glioma patient whose treatment included an IDH1 peptide vaccine. The receptors derive from a middle-aged man with glioma.

The V and J genes are TRBV11-3 and TRBJ2-1, with 8 bases identical to TRBD2. The CDR3 is 15 residues long. J lost 8 bases, V lost 1 base, and 7 bases had no gene match. From germline, CDR1 is SGHNT and CDR2 YENEEA. The CDR3 coding sequence is TGTGCCAGCAGCTTAGGGCCGGGACTAGGTCATGAGCAGTTCTTC. It is translated as CASSLGPGLGHEQFF. The full variable domain, rest sourced from reference TRBV11-3 and TRBJ2-1, is EAGVVQSPRYKIIEKKQPVAFWCNPISGHNTLYWYLQNLGQGPELLIRYENEEAVDDSQLPKDRFSAERLKGVDSTLKIQPAELGDSAVYLCASSLGPGLGHEQFFGPGTRLTVL.

The chain recombines TRBV6-1 with TRBJ2-7; possible D gene TRBD1, 6 bases. Trimming removed 3 bases at V and 6 bases at J, with 12 bases between. This CDR3 is 13 amino acids long. The germline V gene encodes CDR1 MNHNS and CDR2 SASEGT. CDR3 residues: CASSEHRVGEQYF. The CDR3 coding sequence is TGTGCCAGCAGTGAGCACAGGGTGGGCGAGCAGTACTTC.

This rearrangement joins TRBV11-2 to TRBJ1-1; 11 nucleotides match TRBD1. Unmatched junction bases numbered 6, after V lost 6 bases and J lost 6 bases. The CDR3 runs 14 residues. Per the germline V gene, CDR1 is SGHAT and CDR2 is FQNNGV. The CDR3 coding sequence is TGTGCCAGCAGACGAGGACAGGGGGCCTCTGAAGCTTTCTTT. Amino acid sequence: CASRRGQGASEAFF.

This clone occurred once. The chain combines TRBV2 with TRBJ1-6; D gene uncertain. The CDR3 covers 13 residues. The V end was cut by 8 bases, the J end by 6 bases, with 11 bases between. Germline CDR1 reads SNHLY; CDR2 reads FYNNEI. The CDR3 coding sequence is TGTGCCAGCCTCCAGGCTCTTAATTCACCCCTCCACTTT. Encoded protein: CASLQALNSPLHF.

There are a few counts of this clone. This chain links TRBV7-3 with TRBJ1-1, with D maybe TRBD1 (5 bases). Trimming cost V 5 bases and J 7 bases, with 17 bases left between them. Germline assignment: CDR1 SGHTA and CDR2 FQGTGA. CDR3 length: 14 amino acids. In DNA form, the CDR3 reads TGTGCCAGCAGCCCCAACAAGGGGAGCGGTGAAGCTTTCTTT. Its protein is CASSPNKGSGEAFF. The complete variable domain, with remaining parts taken from reference TRBV7-3 and TRBJ1-1, reads GAGVSQTPSNKVTEKGKYVELRCDPISGHTALYWYRQSLGQGPEFLIYFQGTGAADDSGLPNDRFFAVRPEGSVSTLKIQRTERGDSAVYLCASSPNKGSGEAFFGQGTRLTVV.

The chain combines TRBV6-5 with TRBJ1-1; weak D call: TRBD1 (5 bases). Trimming pared 0 bases from V and 4 bases from J, leaving 9 bases between. The V gene's germline CDR1 is MNHEY and CDR2 SVGAGI. This CDR3 has 14 amino acids. CDR3: CASSYSGGATEAFF. CDR3 coding DNA: TGTGCCAGCAGTTACTCTGGTGGGGCCACTGAAGCTTTCTTT.

The V gene is TRBV19, the J gene TRBJ1-2; D is unclear. V was shortened by 7 bases and J by 7 bases, with 19 bases between the two germline ends. Germline lookup yields CDR1 LNHDA and CDR2 SQIVND (reference sequence). The CDR3 totals 14 residues. CDR3 residues: CASKGRGPFSGYTF. CDR3 in DNA: TGTGCCAGTAAAGGCCGTGGACCCTTCTCTGGCTACACCTTC.

The V gene is TRBV2, the J gene TRBJ2-3, with 7 bases that match TRBD2. The CDR3 spans 15 residues. Germline CDR1 reads SNHLY; CDR2 reads FYNNEI. Trimming removed 5 bases from V and 3 bases from J; junction bases left unmatched: 8. The CDR3: CASSRLAVGTDTQYF. The CDR3 DNA reads TGTGCCAGCAGTAGGCTAGCGGTGGGGACAGATACGCAGTATTTT.

This clone was seen just once. The chain joins TRBV7-2 to TRBJ2-7; 7 bases are a match to TRBD2. The ends lost 4 bases at V and 4 bases at J; junction bases unmatched: 7. The length of the CDR3 is 14 residues. Germline values: CDR1 SGHTA, CDR2 FQGNSA. As DNA, the CDR3 is TGTGCCAGCAGCTACCGCGGGAGTCGATACGAGCAGTACTTC. Translating it yields CASSYRGSRYEQYF.

The CDR3: CASSLAPFGSGGATDTQYF. CDR3 nucleotide sequence: TGCGCCAGCAGCTTGGCACCCTTTGGTAGCGGGGGGGCCACAGATACGCAGTATTTT. The V call is TRBV5-1, the J call TRBJ2-3; 11 nucleotides line up with TRBD2. The CDR3 covers 19 residues. V lost 0 bases to trimming and J lost 2 bases; unmatched junction nucleotides: 11. In germline, CDR1 is SGHRS, CDR2 YFSETQ.

The chain links TRBV14 to TRBJ2-1; 7 bases are shared with TRBD2. This CDR3 has 16 amino acids. Looked up from germline, CDR1 is SGHDN and CDR2 is FVKESK. The ends lost 1 base at V and 4 bases at J; junction bases unmatched: 7. CDR3 bases: TGTGCCAGCAGCCAAGTCCCCAGCGGGGCGTACAATGAGCAGTTCTTC. This sequence encodes CASSQVPSGAYNEQFF.